This TCR beta chain came from a study of cytomegalovirus exposure and HLA in healthy donors. The trim removed 0 bases at V and 5 bases at J, leaving 8 bases unmatched. The CDR3 has 17 amino acids. The germline V gene encodes CDR1 LGHNA and CDR2 YSLEER. The study ran its PCR with 60 Vbeta and 13 Jbeta primers. Only in-frame clones appear in the TCRdb table, and some are missing; sequencing was by immunoSEQ multiplex PCR. This sample has 120,000 or so clones, with 72% found just once. This clone was seen more than once but under ten times. Input material: PBMCs. This receptor was obtained from a man aged 25 to 40 in good health and CMV-seronegative. This rearrangement joins TRBV4-3 to TRBJ1-1, with 11 positions matching TRBD1. The DNA of the CDR3 is TGCGCCAGCAGCCAAGAGGGGGAGGACAGGGGGCGGACTGAAGCTTTCTTT. Translating gives CASSQEGEDRGRTEAFF.